The 28 T cell receptor beta chains below all came from one sample that was sequenced in a study of blood T cell repertoires in COVID-19. Repertoires were generated with immunoSEQ multiplex PCR, while TCRdb's copy carries only in-frame clones and drops some. Of around 230,000 clones listed, over 80% are singletons. Sequences were obtained from PBMCs or T cells enriched from blood (not recorded which). The receptors shown here come from a man aged 18 to 35 with acute COVID-19.

Only a few counts were recorded for this clone. The V gene is TRBV4-2, the J gene TRBJ2-2, with 8 bases matching TRBD1. Germline V gene lookup returns CDR1 LGHNA and CDR2 YNFKEQ. The CDR3 runs to 17 residues. V lost 0 bases to trimming and J lost 9 bases; unmatched junction nucleotides: 12. This CDR3 is CASSQEGGAGGWRELFF. CDR3 in DNA: TGTGCCAGCAGCCAAGAGGGTGGGGCAGGGGGCTGGCGGGAGCTGTTTTTT.

The rearrangement uses TRBV20-1 and TRBJ1-5, with D possibly matching TRBD1 (6 bases). This CDR3 is built from 15 residues. V dropped 3 bases and J dropped 4 bases, with 16 bases sitting between them. Germline-derived CDR1 and CDR2 are DFQATT and SNEGSKA (reference sequence). The CDR3 spells CSASRTVLTNQPQHF. In nucleotides, the CDR3 is TGCAGTGCTAGTCGGACAGTCCTAACTAATCAGCCCCAGCATTTT.

The chain links TRBV10-2 to TRBJ1-2; TRBD1 agrees at 11 bases. In germline, CDR1 is WSHSY, CDR2 SAAADI. The CDR3 totals 15 residues. The trim removed 6 bases at V and 6 bases at J, leaving 9 bases unmatched. The CDR3 reads CASSPGTGGSNGYTF. The CDR3 DNA reads TGCGCCAGCAGCCCCGGGACAGGGGGAAGCAATGGCTACACCTTC.

J is TRBJ1-5 and V is TRBV21-1; no check of the table's D call, TRBD1, against the DNA was made. TRBV21-1 constitutes a pseudogene. The CDR3 has 16 residues. The CDR3 DNA sequence: TGTGCCAGCAGCAAAGGGAAGACAGGCGGCAATCAGCCCCAGCATTTT. Amino acid sequence: CASSKGKTGGNQPQHF.

The chain recombines TRBV28 with TRBJ1-1; 8 nucleotides match TRBD1. This CDR3 is built from 15 residues. V shed 6 bases and J 4 bases; nucleotides not matched to a gene: 10. Germline CDR1 reads MDHEN; CDR2 reads SYDVKM. The CDR3 loop is CASRATGEGGTEAFF. Written as DNA, the CDR3 is TGTGCCAGCAGAGCGACAGGGGAGGGGGGCACTGAAGCTTTCTTT.

The chain recombines TRBV11-3 with TRBJ2-5; TRBD1 might be the D (7 bases). Per germline, CDR1 SGHNT and CDR2 YENEEA. The CDR3 runs to 15 residues. V lost 5 bases and J lost 5, with 18 bases in between. CDR3 amino acids: CASSPPQTGRETQYF. CDR3 bases: TGTGCCAGCAGCCCGCCCCAGACAGGGAGGGAGACCCAGTACTTC.

This rearrangement joins TRBV5-1 to TRBJ2-2; D uncertain. V was cut by 2 bases and J by 6 bases, with 11 bases left in between. Germline CDR1 and CDR2: SGHRS and YFSETQ. The CDR3 totals 14 residues. The DNA of the CDR3 is TGCGCCAGCAGCTTCTCAGCCCGGGCCGGGGAGCTGTTTTTT. Translating gives CASSFSARAGELFF.

The chain links TRBV11-2 to TRBJ2-7, with D possibly being TRBD2 (6 bases). CDR3 size: 15 residues. Trimming cost V 0 bases and J 1 base, with 10 bases left between them. Germline V gene sequence: CDR1 SGHAT, CDR2 FQNNGV. CDR3 nucleotide sequence: TGTGCCAGCAGCTTAGAAGCTAGCGTTTCCTACGAGCAGTACTTC. Encoded protein: CASSLEASVSYEQYF. Full variable domain (remainder filled in from reference TRBV11-2 and TRBJ2-7): EAGVAQSPRYKIIEKRQSVAFWCNPISGHATLYWYQQILGQGPKLLIQFQNNGVVDDSQLPKDRFSAERLKGVDSTLKIQPAKLEDSAVYLCASSLEASVSYEQYFGPGTRLTVT.

The chain couples TRBV2 to TRBJ2-2; no firm D call. V shed 4 bases and J shed 6 bases, with 9 bases lying between them. The CDR3 contains 13 residues. Germline CDR1 SNHLY, CDR2 FYNNEI. The CDR3 is CASSGLHAGELFF. The CDR3 DNA is TGTGCCAGCAGTGGATTACATGCCGGGGAGCTGTTTTTT.

This clone was observed a few times. This chain joins TRBV4-2 and TRBJ2-7; D is unclear. The CDR3 covers 14 residues. Germline V gene lookup returns CDR1 LGHNA and CDR2 YNFKEQ. V was shortened by 0 bases and J by 0 bases, with 6 bases between the two germline ends. This CDR3 reads CASSQERSSYEQYF. The CDR3 DNA is TGTGCCAGCAGCCAAGAACGGAGCTCCTACGAGCAGTACTTC.

The chain links TRBV3-1 (or the pseudogene TRBV3-2) to TRBJ2-5; D ambiguous. CDR1 is LGHDT and CDR2 is YNNKEL in the germline V gene (reference sequence). The CDR3 spans 16 residues. The V end was cut by 1 base, the J end by 4 bases, with 16 bases between. The CDR3 region is CASSQGLSSWAETQYF. CDR3 nucleotides: TGTGCCAGCAGCCAAGGTCTAAGTAGTTGGGCAGAGACCCAGTACTTC.

This clone was counted once. The rearrangement links TRBV18 to TRBJ2-7, with D possibly matching TRBD2 (6 bases). The germline V and J ends were trimmed by 5 bases and 2 bases, with 13 bases remaining between them. CDR3 length: 14 amino acids. Germline CDR1 KGHSH, CDR2 LQKENI. The CDR3 sequence: CASSASAGPYEQYF. CDR3 DNA sequence: TGTGCCAGCTCAGCTAGCGCTGGGCCCTACGAGCAGTACTTC.

The chain joins TRBV5-1 to TRBJ2-3; D not certain. CDR1 and CDR2 (germline): SGHRS, YFSETQ. Trimming left V 3 bases short and J 6 bases short, with 14 bases between. The CDR3 is 14 amino acids. CDR3 sequence reads: CASSSTDDVDTQYF. The DNA of the CDR3 is TGCGCCAGCAGCTCCACAGACGATGTTGATACGCAGTATTTT.

The V and J genes are TRBV28 and TRBJ2-2; unclear D gene. The germline gives CDR1 MDHEN, CDR2 SYDVKM. CDR3 size: 13 residues. The germline V and J ends were trimmed by 4 bases and 3 bases, with 6 bases remaining between them. The CDR3 spells CASSSTDTGELFF. The CDR3 region has the DNA TGTGCCAGCAGTTCTACGGACACCGGGGAGCTGTTTTTT.

V usage is TRBV10-3 and J usage is TRBJ1-3; tentative D call: TRBD1 (5 bases). The germline V gene encodes CDR1 ENHRY and CDR2 SYGVKD. The CDR3 loop spans 14 amino acids. V was pared by 0 bases and J by 8 bases, with 11 bases between. CDR3: CAISESQGGDTIYF. The CDR3, as DNA: TGTGCCATCAGTGAGTCGCAGGGAGGTGACACCATATATTTT.

This rearrangement joins TRBV19 to TRBJ1-1; 8 bases align to TRBD1. CDR3 length equals 13 residues. After removal of 7 bases from V and 5 bases from J, the junction contained 6 bases not matched to a gene. The V gene's germline CDR1 is LNHDA and CDR2 SQIVND (reference sequence). The chain's CDR3 is CASKPGQATEAFF. The CDR3 nucleotides are TGTGCCAGTAAACCGGGACAGGCAACTGAAGCTTTCTTT.

V gene TRBV6-4 combines with J gene TRBJ2-3; D perhaps matches TRBD2 (5 bases). Germline V gene sequence: CDR1 MRHNA, CDR2 SNTAGT. V was shortened by 7 bases and J by 5 bases, with 13 bases between the two germline ends. The CDR3 is 13 residues long. CDR3 protein: CASIRTRGDTQYF. CDR3 nucleotides: TGTGCCAGCATCCGGACTCGGGGAGATACGCAGTATTTT.

The rearrangement joins TRBV6-5 to TRBJ1-2; TRBD1 agrees at 10 bases. With V trimmed by 6 bases and J by 7 bases, 8 bases remained unmatched. This CDR3 comprises 14 residues. Germline V gene lookup returns CDR1 MNHEY and CDR2 SVGAGI. CDR3 residues: CASSQTGGAVGYTF. In DNA form, the CDR3 reads TGTGCCAGCAGCCAGACAGGGGGCGCGGTTGGCTACACCTTC.

The V call is TRBV5-1, the J call TRBJ1-1; 11 nucleotides line up with TRBD1. The germline V gene encodes CDR1 SGHRS and CDR2 YFSETQ. The CDR3 runs 15 residues. With V trimmed by 3 bases and J by 5 bases, 6 bases remained unmatched. The CDR3 DNA is TGCGCCAGCAGCTCTTTAGGGACAGGGGGAACTGAAGCTTTCTTT. This encodes CASSSLGTGGTEAFF.

This chain uses TRBV4-3 with TRBJ1-2; 8 bases are a match to TRBD1. Trimming took 1 base from V and 6 from J; bases not matched to a gene: 4. This CDR3 region has 14 residues. Per the germline V gene, CDR1 is LGHNA and CDR2 is YSLEER. The CDR3 DNA sequence: TGCGCCAGCAGCCAAGTTGCGGACAGGGATGGCTACACCTTC. Its translation: CASSQVADRDGYTF.

The chain recombines TRBV3-1 (or the pseudogene TRBV3-2) with TRBJ2-1; possibly TRBD2 for D (6 bases). V was cut by 5 bases and J by 8 bases, with 13 bases left in between. CDR3 length equals 13 residues. The germline CDR1 and CDR2 sequences are LGHDT and YNNKEL (reference sequence). The CDR3 DNA is TGTGCCAGCAGCGACGGGACTCTGGATGAGCAGTTCTTC. Protein: CASSDGTLDEQFF.

The V gene is TRBV4-2, the J gene TRBJ2-7; a weak D match, TRBD1 (5 bases). Deletions cut 2 bases from V and 4 bases from J, with 12 bases between. The CDR3 totals 14 residues. In germline, CDR1 is LGHNA, CDR2 YNFKEQ. CDR3 in DNA: TGTGCCAGCAGCCAAACAGGATCTGGGTACGAGCAGTACTTC. As protein: CASSQTGSGYEQYF.

The chain combines TRBV30 with TRBJ2-7; 8 bases are a match to TRBD1. Unmatched junction bases numbered 3, after V lost 0 bases and J lost 2 bases. Germline CDR1 reads GTSNPN; CDR2 reads SVGIG (reference sequence). The CDR3 has 14 amino acids. DNA for the CDR3: TGTGCCTGGAGTGTGGGCAGGGGGCCCTACGAGCAGTACTTC. The encoded protein is CAWSVGRGPYEQYF.

The chain couples TRBV3-1 (or the pseudogene TRBV3-2) to TRBJ2-1; the D is unclear. CDR1 is LGHDT, CDR2 YNNKEL, per germline (reference sequence). The CDR3 is made up of 13 amino acids. V was trimmed by 3 bases and J by 3 bases, leaving 6 bases between them. CDR3 protein: CASSQRIYNEQFF. The CDR3, as DNA: TGTGCCAGCAGCCAGCGGATCTACAATGAGCAGTTCTTC.

The DNA of the CDR3 is TGTGCCAGCAGCTTAGAATTGGGGGGCACCGGGGAGCTGTTTTTT. It encodes CASSLELGGTGELFF. The chain recombines TRBV11-3 with TRBJ2-2; maybe TRBD2 (6 bases). The CDR3 extends over 15 amino acids. V was trimmed by 0 bases and J by 4 bases, leaving 9 bases between them. CDR1 and CDR2 (germline): SGHNT, YENEEA.

This clone was counted once. This sequence joins TRBV6-5 and TRBJ1-1, with unresolved D. V was clipped by 4 bases and J by 0 bases, with 9 bases between them. From germline, CDR1 is MNHEY and CDR2 SVGAGI. The CDR3 length is 14 residues. This CDR3 is CASSSRTLNTEAFF. The CDR3 DNA sequence: TGTGCCAGCAGTTCACGGACTCTGAACACTGAAGCTTTCTTT.

This chain links TRBV6-5 with TRBJ2-1; maybe TRBD2 (5 bases). Germline V gene data show CDR1 as MNHEY and CDR2 as SVGAGI. The CDR3 contains 13 residues. Trimming took 8 bases from V and 7 from J, leaving 15 bases between them. The CDR3 DNA follows: TGTGCCAGCCAATTTACGTCGGGGAATGAGCAGTTCTTC. It yields the protein CASQFTSGNEQFF.

The chain combines TRBV28 with TRBJ1-2; D perhaps matches TRBD1 (5 bases). CDR1 is MDHEN, CDR2 SYDVKM, per germline. The CDR3 totals 14 residues. Trimming pared 11 bases from V and 4 bases from J, leaving 20 bases between. The CDR3 loop reads CAASSGVVGYGYTF. For the CDR3, the DNA is TGTGCCGCCTCCTCGGGGGTCGTAGGCTATGGCTACACCTTC.